Presented here are 6 T cell receptor beta chains from one specimen sequenced in a study of monozygotic twins with inflammatory bowel disease. TCRdb reanalyzed the 5' RACE reads, giving one entry per CDR3 protein sequence and no DNA. This table holds approximately 400,000 distinct CDR3 sequences. The material sequenced was blood. These receptors all come from a human donor with ulcerative colitis or Crohn's disease, or a healthy co-twin of an affected twin (not recorded which).

The rearrangement uses TRBV5-1 and TRBJ2-1; no DNA is available, so the TRBD1 call from TCRdb remains unchecked. Germline CDR1 reads SGHRS; CDR2 reads YFSETQ. This CDR3 has 15 residues. CDR3 loop: CASSYGLAGGRRQFF.

The chain recombines TRBV7-2 with TRBJ1-5; the D call of TRBD1 rests on TCRdb alone, since no DNA is present to check it. Germline assignment: CDR1 SGHTA and CDR2 FQGNSA. CDR3 length: 15 residues. The CDR3 loop is CASSTRTGTNQPQHF.

The V and J genes are TRBV12-3 or TRBV12-4 and TRBJ2-5; TCRdb reports TRBD1, a call that lacks DNA to check it against. The length of the CDR3 is 16 residues. CDR3 sequence reads: CASSFRDRTPQETQYF.

V is TRBV12-3 or TRBV12-4 and J is TRBJ2-1; TCRdb's assignment of TRBD1 cannot be checked, as there is no DNA. CDR3 length: 13 amino acids. Here the CDR3 reads CASTTGLYNEQFF.

The chain combines TRBV4-2 with TRBJ1-3. The CDR3 spans 16 residues. CDR1 and CDR2 from the germline V gene are LGHNA and YNFKEQ. Here the CDR3 reads CASSQEIRPLENTIYF.

The genes are TRBV6-4 and TRBJ1-2. The CDR3 is 17 amino acids. CDR1 and CDR2 from the germline V gene are MRHNA and SNTAGT. The CDR3 sequence is CASLTTTRPTADYGYTF.